The 30 T cell receptor beta chains below all came from one sample that was sequenced in a study of cytomegalovirus exposure and HLA in healthy donors. Primers included in the PCR were 60 Vbeta and 13 Jbeta primers. The assay was immunoSEQ multiplex PCR, and TCRdb's table has in-frame clones only and misses some. The table lists fewer than 200,000 clones, about 72% of them singletons. Sample: PBMCs. The origin of the receptors is a girl aged 5 to 17 in good health and CMV-seronegative.

This clone was counted only a few times. This chain uses TRBV9 with TRBJ1-2, with TRBD1 identical over 10 bases. The germline gives CDR1 SGDLS, CDR2 YYNGEE. The CDR3 is 15 residues long. Losses at the gene ends were 3 bases for V and 6 bases for J; bases not matched to a gene: 8. CDR3 nucleotides: TGTGCCAGCAGCGCGCCGGGACAGGGGTTTAATGGCTACACCTTC. This sequence encodes CASSAPGQGFNGYTF.

V usage is TRBV30 and J usage is TRBJ2-1; the match to TRBD2 covers 11 bases. J gave up 4 bases and V 6 bases, and 5 bases lay outside the gene matches. The CDR3 sequence is 14 residues long. The germline gives CDR1 GTSNPN, CDR2 SVGIG (reference sequence). The CDR3 DNA follows: TGTGCCTGTGACGGACTAGCGGGTTACAATGAGCAGTTCTTC. It codes for CACDGLAGYNEQFF.

V is TRBV7-9 and J is TRBJ1-3; a possible D gene is TRBD1 (5 bases). CDR1 and CDR2 (germline): SEHNR, FQNEAQ (reference sequence). V dropped 2 bases and J dropped 7 bases, with 18 bases sitting between them. The CDR3 covers 16 residues. CDR3 in DNA: TGTGCCAGCAGCTTAAATGCCCGGGACTTTGGGAACACCATATATTTT. Its translation: CASSLNARDFGNTIYF.

The chain has TRBV6-1 and TRBJ2-2; TRBD2 might be the D (5 bases). Per germline, CDR1 MNHNS and CDR2 SASEGT. Deletions cut 6 bases from V and 6 bases from J, with 17 bases between. The CDR3 runs 15 residues. This CDR3 is CASSKDSPAAGELFF. The CDR3 DNA reads TGTGCCAGCAGCAAGGACTCACCAGCCGCCGGGGAGCTGTTTTTT.

This clone appeared a few times. This chain connects TRBV6-1 to TRBJ2-7; D possibly corresponds to TRBD1 (5 bases). The CDR3 contains 15 residues. Germline V gene data show CDR1 as MNHNS and CDR2 as SASEGT. V lost 5 bases and J 2 bases, leaving 16 bases between the germline ends. In nucleotides, the CDR3 is TGTGCCAGCAGTAGAACCCAGGGAACTGCCTACGAGCAGTACTTC. It codes for CASSRTQGTAYEQYF.

The chain combines TRBV9 with TRBJ2-1; 7 bases are shared with TRBD2. V lost 0 bases to trimming and J lost 5 bases; unmatched junction nucleotides: 14. The CDR3 covers 18 residues. Germline assignment: CDR1 SGDLS and CDR2 YYNGEE. The CDR3: CASSVELRGGIPNNEQFF. CDR3 sequence (DNA): TGTGCCAGCAGCGTAGAATTAAGGGGAGGGATCCCCAACAATGAGCAGTTCTTC.

J is TRBJ1-1 and V is TRBV2; 8 bases are a match to TRBD1. Trimming removed 6 bases from V and 0 bases from J; junction bases left unmatched: 3. This CDR3 comprises 14 residues. Germline loops: CDR1 SNHLY, CDR2 FYNNEI. CDR3 loop: CASSQQGVNTEAFF. The CDR3 DNA reads as TGTGCCAGCAGCCAACAGGGGGTGAACACTGAAGCTTTCTTT.

V and J are TRBV19 and TRBJ2-1, with D possibly TRBD2 on 6 matching bases. Trimming took 6 bases from V and 9 from J, leaving 15 bases between them. Germline values: CDR1 LNHDA, CDR2 SQIVND (reference sequence). The CDR3 has 13 residues. This CDR3 reads CASSPGGKGEQFF. The CDR3 DNA reads as TGTGCCAGTAGCCCCGGGGGAAAGGGTGAGCAGTTCTTC.

The chain employs TRBV5-4 and TRBJ1-6, with D possibly being TRBD1 (6 bases). The CDR3 consists of 15 residues. Trimming left V 2 bases short and J 9 bases short, with 15 bases between. Looked up from germline, CDR1 is SGHNT and CDR2 is YYREEE (reference sequence). The CDR3 nucleotides read TGTGCCAGCAGCTTCCAGACAGGCCATCTTTCACCCCTCCACTTT. Encoded protein: CASSFQTGHLSPLHF.

The chain joins TRBV7-2 to TRBJ2-5, with D possibly TRBD2 on 7 matching bases. Deletions cut 2 bases from V and 5 bases from J, with 15 bases between. CDR3 length: 15 amino acids. Per the germline V gene, CDR1 is SGHTA and CDR2 is FQGNSA. CDR3 in DNA: TGTGCCAGCAGCTTAAGTTGGGGGGGGGCGGAGACCCAGTACTTC. Translating it yields CASSLSWGGAETQYF.

The V and J genes are TRBV7-9 and TRBJ1-2; D possibly corresponds to TRBD1 (5 bases). Germline CDR1 is SEHNR and CDR2 is FQNEAQ (reference sequence). The CDR3 runs 15 residues. The V end was cut by 4 bases, the J end by 3 bases, with 15 bases between. The DNA of the CDR3 is TGTGCCAGCAGCTCCTTACGGGGGGGAGACTATGGCTACACCTTC. The encoded protein is CASSSLRGGDYGYTF.

The J gene is TRBJ2-2, the V gene TRBV7-9, with TRBD1 identical over 9 bases. Trimming at V came to 2 bases and at J to 6 bases, leaving 16 bases not matched to a gene. Germline CDR1 reads SEHNR; CDR2 reads FQNEAQ (reference sequence). This CDR3 is 19 amino acids long. The CDR3 nucleotides read TGTGCCAGCAGCTTAAGTTTCCCCCGACAGGGGGTAAGGGCCGGGGAGCTGTTTTTT. Its protein product is CASSLSFPRQGVRAGELFF. The variable domain in full, with the rest retrieved from reference TRBV7-9 and TRBJ2-2, is DTGVSQNPRHKITKRGQNVTFRCDPISEHNRLYWYRQTLGQGPEFLTYFQNEAQLEKSRLLSDRFSAERPKGSFSTLEIQRTEQGDSAMYLCASSLSFPRQGVRAGELFFGEGSRLTVL.

J is TRBJ2-7 and V is TRBV6-1; a weak D match, TRBD2 (7 bases). Trimming pared 2 bases from V and 2 bases from J, leaving 19 bases between. CDR1 and CDR2 (germline): MNHNS, SASEGT. The CDR3 extends over 17 amino acids. CDR3 sequence (DNA): TGTGCCAGCAGTGAACCGCCAGATAGGGGGGGGCCCTACGAGCAGTACTTC. Its translation: CASSEPPDRGGPYEQYF.

J is TRBJ1-4 and V is TRBV2; D is undetermined. The V end lost 11 bases, the J end lost 4 bases, and 14 bases lay between the germline ends. CDR3 length: 13 amino acids. Germline V gene sequence: CDR1 SNHLY, CDR2 FYNNEI. The CDR3 reads CASQEYSNEKLFF. For the CDR3, the DNA is TGTGCCTCTCAGGAATACAGTAATGAAAAACTGTTTTTT.

The chain recombines TRBV19 with TRBJ2-2; a possible D gene is TRBD2 (5 bases). In germline, CDR1 is LNHDA, CDR2 SQIVND (reference sequence). Trimming took 4 bases from V and 1 from J, leaving 7 bases between them. This CDR3 has 14 amino acids. The CDR3 DNA sequence: TGTGCCAGTAGTAGTACTAGGAACACCGGGGAGCTGTTTTTT. It yields the protein CASSSTRNTGELFF.

The CDR3 bases are TGTGCCAGCAGTGAAAGTAGCGAGTCCGGGGAGCTGTTTTTT. It codes for CASSESSESGELFF. V and J are TRBV6-1 and TRBJ2-2; perhaps TRBD2 as D (5 bases). This CDR3 has 14 residues. Between the trimmed V and J ends, which lost 2 bases and 6 bases, there was a span of 10 bases. Germline loops: CDR1 MNHNS, CDR2 SASEGT.

The V call is TRBV5-1, the J call TRBJ2-3; 7 bases align to TRBD1. V lost 0 bases to trimming and J lost 4 bases; unmatched junction nucleotides: 2. Germline-derived CDR1 and CDR2 are SGHRS and YFSETQ. This CDR3 contains 14 residues. The CDR3 DNA reads as TGCGCCAGCAGCTTGGCGACAGGGCCAGATACGCAGTATTTT. This gives the protein CASSLATGPDTQYF.

The chain has TRBV27 and TRBJ1-5, with D unclear. CDR3 length: 14 residues. The V end lost 4 bases, the J end lost 3 bases, and 10 bases lay between the germline ends. Germline V gives CDR1 MNHEY, CDR2 SMNVEV (reference sequence). In DNA form, the CDR3 reads TGTGCCAGCAGTTCGGTACAGACCAATCAGCCCCAGCATTTT. Encoded protein: CASSSVQTNQPQHF.

The V call is TRBV6-1, the J call TRBJ2-5; 9 bases are a match to TRBD1. Germline lookup yields CDR1 MNHNS and CDR2 SASEGT. V shed 10 bases and J 5 bases; nucleotides not matched to a gene: 5. This CDR3 is built from 12 residues. Written as DNA, the CDR3 is TGTGCCAACCGGGACAGGGTCGAGACCCAGTACTTC. As protein: CANRDRVETQYF.

This chain links TRBV27 with TRBJ2-3, with 10 bases aligning to TRBD2. The CDR3 loop spans 17 amino acids. The junction had 9 bases not matched to a gene; V was cut back by 4 bases and J by 2 bases. Germline CDR1 is MNHEY and CDR2 is SMNVEV (reference sequence). The CDR3 region is CASSSLGTSGVTDTQYF. As DNA, the CDR3 is TGTGCCAGCAGTTCTTTGGGAACTAGCGGGGTCACAGATACGCAGTATTTT.

This rearrangement joins TRBV19 to TRBJ2-4; TRBD2 aligns across 8 bases. The CDR3 loop spans 10 amino acids. The junction had 1 base not matched to a gene; V was cut back by 11 bases and J by 7 bases. Looked up from germline, CDR1 is LNHDA and CDR2 is SQIVND (reference sequence). The CDR3 region has the DNA TGTGCCTGCGGGGGGAACATTCAGTACTTC. Translated, it gives CACGGNIQYF.

This clone turned up a few times. The rearrangement uses TRBV10-3 and TRBJ1-5; maybe TRBD1 (5 bases). Germline CDR1 reads ENHRY; CDR2 reads SYGVKD. The CDR3 covers 13 residues. Trimming took off 3 bases at V and 7 bases at J, with 10 bases between the two ends. CDR3: CAISDSGGQPQHF. The CDR3 nucleotides are TGTGCCATCAGTGATTCGGGGGGACAGCCCCAGCATTTT.

The gene calls are TRBV9 and TRBJ2-1; perhaps TRBD2 as D (6 bases). V dropped 4 bases and J dropped 8 bases, with 10 bases sitting between them. Germline V lookup: CDR1 SGDLS, CDR2 YYNGEE. The CDR3 length is 12 residues. CDR3 sequence reads: CASSRGGDEQFF. As DNA, the CDR3 is TGTGCCAGCAGCCGAGGCGGGGATGAGCAGTTCTTC.

This chain connects TRBV5-1 to TRBJ2-7; the D gene is possibly TRBD1 (5 bases). Per the germline V gene, CDR1 is SGHRS and CDR2 is YFSETQ. V was cut by 0 bases and J by 2 bases, with 15 bases left in between. The length of the CDR3 is 16 residues. The CDR3 is CASSLGGLDRTYEQYF. Written as DNA, the CDR3 is TGCGCCAGCAGCTTGGGCGGATTAGACAGAACCTACGAGCAGTACTTC.

J is TRBJ1-1 and V is TRBV4-1; TRBD1 agrees at 10 bases. There are 16 residues in the CDR3. Germline loops: CDR1 MGHRA, CDR2 YSYEKL. V dropped 0 bases and J dropped 4; count of bases not matched to a gene: 5. The CDR3 nucleotides read TGCGCCAGCAGCCAAGAACCCGGACAGGGGGGCACTGAAGCTTTCTTT. Amino acid sequence: CASSQEPGQGGTEAFF.

The chain carries TRBV5-5 and TRBJ1-4; D gene ambiguous. V was shortened by 0 bases and J by 8 bases, with 5 bases between the two germline ends. Germline CDR1 reads SGHKS; CDR2 reads YYEKEE (reference sequence). The CDR3 spans 12 residues. CDR3 DNA sequence: TGTGCCAGCAGCTTGGGTCTGGAAAAACTGTTTTTT. It is translated as CASSLGLEKLFF.

This clone was observed a few times. The chain recombines TRBV25-1 with TRBJ2-3; 9 nucleotides line up with TRBD2. Germline values: CDR1 MGHDK, CDR2 SYGVNS. CDR3 length: 17 amino acids. Trimming removed 4 bases from V and 1 base from J; junction bases left unmatched: 9. CDR3: CASSVSPSSGGTDTQYF. The CDR3 DNA follows: TGTGCCAGCAGTGTATCCCCGTCTAGCGGGGGCACAGATACGCAGTATTTT.

The gene calls are TRBV19 and TRBJ1-1; D possibly corresponds to TRBD1 (5 bases). Germline CDR1 is LNHDA and CDR2 is SQIVND (reference sequence). This CDR3 is built from 15 residues. V was clipped by 5 bases and J by 0 bases, with 13 bases between them. CDR3: CASSQGNGMNTEAFF. The CDR3, as DNA: TGTGCCAGTAGTCAGGGTAATGGGATGAACACTGAAGCTTTCTTT. Complete variable domain (other parts from reference TRBV19 and TRBJ1-1): DGGITQSPKYLFRKEGQNVTLSCEQNLNHDAMYWYRQDPGQGLRLIYYSQIVNDFQKGDIAEGYSVSREKKESFPLTVTSAQKNPTAFYLCASSQGNGMNTEAFFGQGTRLTVV.

V gene TRBV19 combines with J gene TRBJ1-4; 7 positions agree with TRBD1. The CDR3 extends over 14 amino acids. The V gene's germline CDR1 is LNHDA and CDR2 SQIVND (reference sequence). With 3 bases clipped from V and 6 bases from J, the junction kept 4 bases outside the gene matches. CDR3: CASSIFGQDEKLFF. DNA of the CDR3: TGTGCCAGTAGTATTTTTGGACAGGATGAAAAACTGTTTTTT.

The rearrangement joins TRBV19 to TRBJ2-7; 11 bases map to TRBD2. Germline lookup yields CDR1 LNHDA and CDR2 SQIVND (reference sequence). This CDR3 has 16 amino acids. After removal of 5 bases from V and 3 bases from J, the junction contained 9 bases not matched to a gene. The CDR3 bases are TGTGCCAGTAGTTTCACCCTAGCGGGGGGCCTCTACGAGCAGTACTTC. It specifies CASSFTLAGGLYEQYF.